This T cell receptor (beta chain) was identified during a study of T cells after posttransplantation cyclophosphamide. Findings and limits, study-wide: Blood and skin or GI T cell repertoires showed limited TRB overlap. Later post-transplant blood repertoires were often dominated by donor CD8+ memory clones. Recipient CMV seropositivity and CMV reactivation strongly tracked TRB clonality.

CDR3 size: 15 residues. Trimming removed 0 bases at V and 8 bases at J, with 17 bases between. Germline-derived CDR1 and CDR2 are SGHDT and YYEEEE. Here immunoSEQ multiplex PCR was the method, and the copy in TCRdb shows in-frame clones only, minus some. The sample contains 23,000 or so clones, none of them singletons. This clone was found a few times. As yet, its antigen is unknown. This clone may be a read error of a much larger clone one base away. On the day of bone marrow donation, the related graft donor provided peripheral blood. This sequence was found in a woman between 55 and 75 years old in good health, CMV-negative, and a related stem cell transplant donor. What was sequenced was PBMCs. This rearrangement joins TRBV5-6 to TRBJ1-2; maybe TRBD1 (6 bases). The DNA of the CDR3 is TGTGCCAGCAGCTTGGAAAGGGTGGGGGCGGGCGGCTACACCTTC. It codes for CASSLERVGAGGYTF.